Listed here is a single TCR beta chain. Its antigen is still unknown. TCR alpha and TCR beta cDNA libraries carrying sample barcodes and UMIs were produced by 5'RACE using constant-segment primers. TCRdb fed the 5' RACE reads into MiXCR, producing one record per CDR3 protein. The repertoire holds 350,000 to 550,000 distinct CDR3 sequences, with roughly 17% as singletons. Trimming at V came to 5 bases and at J to 6 bases, leaving 5 bases not matched to a gene. The CDR3 is 14 amino acids. Per the germline V gene, CDR1 is SEHNR and CDR2 is FQNEAQ (reference sequence). These data belong to a study of T-cell memory formation after mild COVID-19. Study-level points and caveats: Day 15 to 85 contracting clones showed balanced CD4/CD8; later expanders leaned CD4+. In pre-infection memory, a portion of responding clones appeared, which suggested that cross-reactive memory joined. CD4+ contracting clones were found mainly in CM and EM, and CD8+ ones in EMRA.

The J gene is TRBJ2-1, the V gene TRBV7-9; 9 bases fit TRBD1. This sequence originates from a man between 18 and 29 years old who had mild COVID-19 (a few samples of this study predate the infection). Cell type and time point are not known. Sequencing was done on a sample of PBMCs or a T cell subset sorted from them (not recorded which). CDR3: CASSPRTGANEQFF. In nucleotides, the CDR3 is TGTGCCAGCAGCCCGCGGACAGGGGCCAATGAGCAGTTCTTC.